This T cell receptor (beta chain) was recovered during a study of blood T cell repertoires in COVID-19. Study-wide background: Acute and convalescent COVID-19 samples came from the United States, Italy and Spain. Sample material is recorded as cDNA or gDNA derived from T cells, B-cell-depleted T cells, or PBMCs.

The CDR3 is made up of 13 amino acids. Germline V gene lookup returns CDR1 MNHEY and CDR2 SVGEGT. With 6 bases clipped from V and 5 bases from J, the junction kept 6 bases outside the gene matches. In the source study's methods: Amplifying reference gene primers gave estimates of nucleated cell counts. Libraries were prepared by immunoSEQ multiplex PCR; TCRdb keeps only in-frame clonotypes and omits some of them. V and J calls and clone size are given by that table; D and trimming were obtained from the DNA. This table holds 150,000 or so clones, roughly 84% found once. This rearrangement joins TRBV6-2 or TRBV6-3 to TRBJ2-5; 7 positions match TRBD1. The source material was peripheral blood. The sequence derives from a man aged 50-59 years with active or convalescent COVID-19. CDR3 DNA: TGTGCCAGCAGCGGATTGACAGGGGAGACCCAGTACTTC. Translating it yields CASSGLTGETQYF.